This paragraph covers one T cell receptor (beta chain) sequence. This clonotype was picked up many times. The specificity of this receptor is unknown. No much larger clone exists at a distance of one base, and base qualities are not known. This specimen belongs to a study of spatial heterogeneity in lung cancer (dated by TCRdb to the late 2010s). Context from the whole study: Beta-chain transcripts were consistently detected in greater numbers than alpha-chain transcripts, which likely reflected higher beta-chain transcript abundance. The study quantitatively compared TCR alpha and beta repertoires across multiple tumor regions, matched nontumor lung and blood in non-small cell lung cancer. A strong correlation was found between TCR transcript counts in tumor regions and a T cell transcriptional module score from matched bulk RNA-seq. At surgery, both alpha and beta chains were TCR-sequenced in about 200 tumor regions, about 64 matched nontumor lung samples and 50 to 60 PBMC samples. In the raw uncorrected reads, each unique combination of TCR and UMI appeared more than ten times on average. The study linked features of the TCR repertoire to counts of nonsynonymous mutations, which were determined by whole-exome sequencing of tumor tissue. Overall results and qualifications from the work: Counts of ubiquitous and regional expanded TCRs were found to correlate with counts of ubiquitous and regional nonsynonymous mutations, respectively. Confirming at a functional level the hypothesis that regional TCRs recognize regional mutations was considered to require additional single-cell paired TCR alpha and beta sequencing. TCR-seq was estimated to cover only approximately 6.3% of tumor T cells for alpha chains and roughly 14% for beta chains. The tumor nonsynonymous mutation count correlated with the number of expanded intratumoral alpha and beta TCRs.

Preparation of the library involved 5' RACE. Sequencing relied on a NextSeq 500. To allow correction of PCR and sequencing errors, the TCR library protocol tagged every TCR cDNA molecule with a unique molecular identifier. Processing in the source paper ran as follows. TCR identification, UMI-based error correction and CDR3 extraction were all carried out with Decombinator tools. Expanded TCRs were defined as those above a frequency of 2 per 1,000, corresponding to the top 1% of the tumor frequency distribution. Expanded tumor TCRs were classed as regional if statistically deemed absent (corrected P<0.05) from at least one tumor region, otherwise ubiquitous. Each repertoire was subsampled 100 times to 5,000 TCRs, after which Renyi diversity was computed with the R vegan package. To build CDR3 similarity networks, amino acid triplet string-kernel similarity was used, and CDR3s were connected when their pairwise similarity was above 0.82. TCRdb applied fastp at Q25 and MiXCR to the public reads, then kept only in-frame beta chains. Every distinct CDR3 protein forms one entry, paired with its most common genes and DNA. TCRdb's processing, not the study's, gives the V and J calls here. The sample includes around 100,000 distinct CDR3 sequences, with approximately 4% observed a single time. Together, the top ten hold 20% to 25% of the sample.

Taken with the paper, the label for time point translates to: sample taken at primary tumor resection. Donors were some 67 patients with early-stage, untreated non-small cell lung cancer from the lung TRACERx cohort. Without any cell sorting, TCR sequencing was performed on whole RNA extracted either from tumor and nontumor lung tissue or from cryopreserved PBMC samples. Only patients with enough RNA available from two or more tumor regions were chosen for TCR sequencing. Tumor and adjacent nontumor lung specimens were reviewed by a lung pathologist before selection. The CDR3, cysteine through phenylalanine, is 15 amino acids long. CDR3 DNA is the only sequence kept; it has 45 bases, read in frame from the first base. The germline V gene specifies MDHEN as CDR1 and SYDVKM as CDR2. V loses 4 bases at its end and J loses 2 bases; junction bases beyond the gene matches: 7.

The sample in question was lung tumor tissue, obtained at surgery. Recombination linked TRBV28 to TRBJ2-7, and 8 junctional nucleotides match TRBD1. The clonotype comes from a male donor with early-stage non-small cell lung cancer. The DNA sequence follows: TGTGCCAGCAGTTCAGTGGTGACAGGGGCCTACGAGCAGTACTTC. Its amino acids are CASSSVVTGAYEQYF.